This entry describes one TCR beta chain. These data belong to a study of cytomegalovirus exposure and HLA in healthy donors. PCR amplification relied on 60 Vbeta primers (plus 13 Jbeta primers). The protocol was immunoSEQ multiplex PCR, while the TCRdb copy is restricted to in-frame clones and leaves out a portion. The sample shows about 170,000 clones, roughly 80% of them seen only once. This CDR3 is built from 15 residues. The V and J ends lost 2 bases and 4 bases respectively, with 10 bases between them. Germline CDR1 SGHKS, CDR2 YYEKEE (reference sequence). The gene calls are TRBV5-5 and TRBJ1-6; D remains unclear. The sequenced sample consisted of PBMCs. This clonotype originated in a male donor in good health and CMV-seronegative. DNA for the CDR3: TGTGCCAGCAGCTTTATGCAGACATATAATTCACCCCTCCACTTT. Protein: CASSFMQTYNSPLHF.